Following are 5 T cell receptor beta chains from one sample sequenced in a study of T cell repertoires in cytomegalovirus infection. MiXCR was run by TCRdb on the reads, yielding one entry per CDR3 protein. The table records over 100,000 distinct CDR3 sequences, under 30% of them present only once. No antigen is known for these receptors. Sequencing was performed on CD8+ T cells from cultured PBMCs, taken from culture after CMV antigen stimulation. These receptors came from a human donor in good health (CMV status not recorded). Some clones in this sample may be carry-over from other donors' samples.

This clonotype has only a few counts. This chain joins TRBV19 and TRBJ1-1; D is possibly TRBD1 (5 bases). The CDR3 has 14 amino acids. V was cut by 5 bases and J by 3 bases, with 13 bases left in between. CDR1 is LNHDA and CDR2 is SQIVND in the germline V gene (reference sequence). The CDR3 protein is CASSPGDGHTEAFF. In DNA form, the CDR3 reads TGTGCCAGTAGTCCCGGGGACGGCCACACTGAAGCTTTCTTT.

Points on this clonotype: A read error may account for a junction end that differs from germline. The chain couples TRBV11-1 to TRBJ1-1, with D hard to call. This CDR3 has 11 amino acids. Germline CDR1 reads SGHAT; CDR2 reads FQDESV (reference sequence). CDR3 residues: CVSIPVSGAFF. DNA of the CDR3: TGTGTCAGCATCCCGGTCTCTGGAGCTTTCTTT.

V is TRBV20-1 and J is TRBJ1-5; D might be TRBD1 (5 bases). CDR3 length equals 12 residues. Trimming pared 2 bases from V and 9 bases from J, leaving 11 bases between. Germline V lookup: CDR1 DFQATT, CDR2 SNEGSKA (reference sequence). DNA for the CDR3: TGCAGTGCTAGAAAGGGGTCGTGGCCCCAGCATTTT. This sequence encodes CSARKGSWPQHF.

At least ten counts were recorded for this clonotype. V and J are TRBV7-6 and TRBJ2-5; 7 bases fit TRBD2. Germline V gives CDR1 SGHVS, CDR2 FNYEAQ. The J segment lost 4 bases and the V segment lost 2 bases, leaving 4 bases of the junction unmatched. This CDR3 comprises 14 residues. This CDR3 is CASSLSWGGETQYF. The CDR3 coding sequence is TGTGCCAGCAGCTTATCGTGGGGGGGAGAGACCCAGTACTTC.

The chain uses TRBV2 and TRBJ2-7; 9 nucleotides line up with TRBD1. In germline, CDR1 is SNHLY, CDR2 FYNNEI. CDR3 size: 16 residues. The trim removed 3 bases at V and 3 bases at J, leaving 9 bases unmatched. CDR3 region: CASSEGQGVTYYEQYF. The CDR3 bases are TGTGCCAGCAGTGAGGGACAGGGAGTTACTTACTACGAGCAGTACTTC.